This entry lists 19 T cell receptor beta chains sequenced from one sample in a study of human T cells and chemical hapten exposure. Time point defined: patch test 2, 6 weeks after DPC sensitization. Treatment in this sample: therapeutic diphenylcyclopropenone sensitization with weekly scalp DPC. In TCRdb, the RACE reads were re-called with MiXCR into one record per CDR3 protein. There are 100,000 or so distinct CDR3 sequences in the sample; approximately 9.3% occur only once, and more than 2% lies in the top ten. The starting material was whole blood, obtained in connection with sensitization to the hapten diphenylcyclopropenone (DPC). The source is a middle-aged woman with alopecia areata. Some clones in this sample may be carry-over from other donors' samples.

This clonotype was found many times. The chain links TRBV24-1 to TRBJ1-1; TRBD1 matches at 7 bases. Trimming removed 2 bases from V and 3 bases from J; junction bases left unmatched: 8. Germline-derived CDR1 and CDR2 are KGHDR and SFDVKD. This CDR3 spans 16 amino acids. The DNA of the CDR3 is TGTGCCACCAGTGATTCGTCGGCCAGGGGGGACACTGAAGCTTTCTTT. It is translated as CATSDSSARGDTEAFF.

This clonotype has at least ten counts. The CDR3 is CASSNHGALYNEQFF. CDR3 in DNA: TGTGCCAGCAGTAACCACGGGGCTCTCTACAATGAGCAGTTCTTC. The V gene is TRBV6-5, the J gene TRBJ2-1, with D possibly being TRBD1 or TRBD2 (5 bases each). V gave up 5 bases and J gave up 3 bases, with 14 bases separating them. Germline CDR1 is MNHEY and CDR2 is SVGAGI. The CDR3 runs 15 residues.

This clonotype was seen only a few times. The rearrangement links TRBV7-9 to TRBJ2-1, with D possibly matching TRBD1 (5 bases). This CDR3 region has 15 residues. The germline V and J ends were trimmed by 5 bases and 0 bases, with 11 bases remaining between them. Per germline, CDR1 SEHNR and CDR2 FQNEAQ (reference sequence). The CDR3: CASSRQLNSYNEQFF. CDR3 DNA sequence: TGTGCCAGCAGCCGACAGCTAAACTCCTACAATGAGCAGTTCTTC.

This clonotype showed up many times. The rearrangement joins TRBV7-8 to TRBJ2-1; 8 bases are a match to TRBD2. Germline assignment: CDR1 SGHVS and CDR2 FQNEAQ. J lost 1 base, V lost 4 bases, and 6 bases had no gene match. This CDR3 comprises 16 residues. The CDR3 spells CASSWAAGGSYNEQFF. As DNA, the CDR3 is TGTGCCAGCAGCTGGGCGGCGGGAGGATCCTACAATGAGCAGTTCTTC.

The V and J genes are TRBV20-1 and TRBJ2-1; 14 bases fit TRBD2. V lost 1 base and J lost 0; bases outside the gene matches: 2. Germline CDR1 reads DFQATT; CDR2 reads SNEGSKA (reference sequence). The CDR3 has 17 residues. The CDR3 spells CSARGGTSGSSYNEQFF. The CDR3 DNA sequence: TGCAGTGCTAGAGGCGGGACTAGCGGGAGCTCCTACAATGAGCAGTTCTTC.

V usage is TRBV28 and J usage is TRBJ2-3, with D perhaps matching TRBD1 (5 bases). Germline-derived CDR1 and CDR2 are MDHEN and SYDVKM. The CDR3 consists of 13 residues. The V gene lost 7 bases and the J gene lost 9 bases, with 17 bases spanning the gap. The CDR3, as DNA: TGTGCCAGCACGGGCAGGGCCTTAGGGACGCAGTATTTT. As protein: CASTGRALGTQYF.

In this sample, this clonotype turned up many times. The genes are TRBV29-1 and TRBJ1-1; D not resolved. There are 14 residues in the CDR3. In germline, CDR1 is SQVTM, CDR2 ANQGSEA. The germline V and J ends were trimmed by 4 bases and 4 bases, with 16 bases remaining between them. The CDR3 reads CSVARGRASTEAFF. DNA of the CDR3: TGCAGCGTTGCCCGGGGTCGGGCTTCCACTGAAGCTTTCTTT.

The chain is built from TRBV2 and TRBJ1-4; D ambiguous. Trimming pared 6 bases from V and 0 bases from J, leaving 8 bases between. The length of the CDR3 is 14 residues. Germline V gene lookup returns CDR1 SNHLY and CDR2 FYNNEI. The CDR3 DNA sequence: TGTGCCAGCAGAGCGGGGACAACTAATGAAAAACTGTTTTTT. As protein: CASRAGTTNEKLFF.

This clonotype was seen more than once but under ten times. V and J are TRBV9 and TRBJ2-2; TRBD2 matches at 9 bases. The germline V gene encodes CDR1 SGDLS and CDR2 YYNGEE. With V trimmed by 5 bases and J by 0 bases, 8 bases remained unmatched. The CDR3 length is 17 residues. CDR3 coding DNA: TGTGCCAGCAGTCCTCGGTTAGCGGGGGCGAACACCGGGGAGCTGTTTTTT. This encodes CASSPRLAGANTGELFF.

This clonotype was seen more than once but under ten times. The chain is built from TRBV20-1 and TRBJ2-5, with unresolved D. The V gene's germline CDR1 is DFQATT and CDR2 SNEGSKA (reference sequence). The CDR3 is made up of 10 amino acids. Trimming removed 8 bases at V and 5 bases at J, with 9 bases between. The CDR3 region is CSPREETQYF. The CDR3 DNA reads TGCAGTCCGAGAGAGGAGACCCAGTACTTC.

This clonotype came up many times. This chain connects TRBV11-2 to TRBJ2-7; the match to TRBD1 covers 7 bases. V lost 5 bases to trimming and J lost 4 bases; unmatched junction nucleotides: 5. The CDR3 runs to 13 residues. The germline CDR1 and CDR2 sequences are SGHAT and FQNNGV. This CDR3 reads CASSIGTVYEQYF. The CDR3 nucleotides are TGTGCCAGCAGCATTGGGACAGTGTACGAGCAGTACTTC.

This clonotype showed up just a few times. The CDR3 coding sequence is TGTGCCAGCTCACCACAAGAAGTCGGGGCCACCGGGGAGCTGTTTTTT. This gives the protein CASSPQEVGATGELFF. The chain is built from TRBV18 and TRBJ2-2; the D call may be TRBD1 or TRBD2 (5 bases each). The CDR3 extends over 16 amino acids. CDR1 and CDR2 (germline): KGHSH, LQKENI. V was trimmed by 1 base and J by 4 bases, leaving 13 bases between them.

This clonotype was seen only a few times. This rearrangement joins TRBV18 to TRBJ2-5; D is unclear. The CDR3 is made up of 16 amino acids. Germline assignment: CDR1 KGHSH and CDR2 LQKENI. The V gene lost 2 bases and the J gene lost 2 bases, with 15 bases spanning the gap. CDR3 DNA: TGTGCCAGCTCACCATCCATTCGAACCGGACAAGAGACCCAGTACTTC. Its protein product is CASSPSIRTGQETQYF.

This chain's CDR3 is CASSLTGFGGYTF. The CDR3 nucleotides read TGTGCCAGCAGCTTGACAGGGTTTGGCGGCTACACCTTC. V usage is TRBV7-9 and J usage is TRBJ1-2, with 7 nucleotides matching TRBD1. The length of the CDR3 is 13 residues. V shed 3 bases, J shed 8 bases, and the junction held 6 bases outside the gene matches. In germline, CDR1 is SEHNR, CDR2 FQNEAQ (reference sequence).

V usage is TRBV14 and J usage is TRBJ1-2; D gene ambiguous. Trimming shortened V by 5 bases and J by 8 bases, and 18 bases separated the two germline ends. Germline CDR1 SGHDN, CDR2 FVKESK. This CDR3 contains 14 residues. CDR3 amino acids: CASSADYGAGGYTF. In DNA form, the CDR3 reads TGTGCCAGCAGCGCCGACTACGGTGCCGGGGGCTACACCTTC.

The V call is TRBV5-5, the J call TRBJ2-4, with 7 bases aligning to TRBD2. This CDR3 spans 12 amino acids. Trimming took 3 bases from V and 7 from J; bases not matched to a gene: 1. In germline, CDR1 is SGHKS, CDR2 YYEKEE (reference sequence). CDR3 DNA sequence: TGTGCCAGCAGCTGGGAGGGGAACATTCAGTACTTC. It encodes CASSWEGNIQYF.

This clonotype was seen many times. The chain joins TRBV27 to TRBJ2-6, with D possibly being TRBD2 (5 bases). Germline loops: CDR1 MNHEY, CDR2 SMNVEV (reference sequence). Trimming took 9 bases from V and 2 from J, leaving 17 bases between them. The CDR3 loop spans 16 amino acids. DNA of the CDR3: TGTGCCAGTCAACCGCGGGCTGTTGCTGGGGCCAACGTCCTGACTTTC. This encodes CASQPRAVAGANVLTF.

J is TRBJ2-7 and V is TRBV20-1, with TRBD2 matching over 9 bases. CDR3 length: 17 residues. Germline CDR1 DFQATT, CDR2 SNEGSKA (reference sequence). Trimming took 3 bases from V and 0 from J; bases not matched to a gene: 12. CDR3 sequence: CSARSLAGTLFSYEQYF. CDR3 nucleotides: TGCAGTGCTAGGAGCCTAGCGGGAACTCTATTCTCCTACGAGCAGTACTTC.

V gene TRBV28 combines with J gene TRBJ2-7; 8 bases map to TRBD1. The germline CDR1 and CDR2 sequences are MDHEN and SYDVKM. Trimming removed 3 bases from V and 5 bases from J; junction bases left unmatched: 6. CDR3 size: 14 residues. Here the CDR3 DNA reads TGTGCCAGCAGTTTTGGGGGACAGGCCCACGAGCAGTACTTC. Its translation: CASSFGGQAHEQYF.